Below are 4 T cell receptor beta chains sequenced from a single sample in a study of T cell changes during pregnancy in multiple sclerosis. Assay: immunoSEQ multiplex PCR; the TCRdb copy retains only in-frame clones and omits some. The data contain around 59,000 clones, roughly 92% of them singletons. The sample in question was peripheral blood, obtained in the first trimester of pregnancy. These receptors all come from a female donor with multiple sclerosis, enrolled in a pregnancy study.

V gene TRBV2 combines with J gene TRBJ1-2; D may be TRBD1 (6 bases). Trimming took 8 bases from V and 4 from J, leaving 29 bases between them. The CDR3 covers 18 residues. Per the germline V gene, CDR1 is SNHLY and CDR2 is FYNNEI. CDR3 sequence (DNA): TGTGCCAGCTGGGTTGGACAACGTACAGGGCCGGTTTTCTATGGCTACACCTTC. Protein sequence: CASWVGQRTGPVFYGYTF.

This clone appeared a single time. The chain recombines TRBV11-1 with TRBJ1-1, with 7 bases that match TRBD1. The J segment lost 0 bases and the V segment lost 2 bases, leaving 6 bases of the junction unmatched. The CDR3 length is 16 residues. The germline CDR1 and CDR2 sequences are SGHAT and FQDESV (reference sequence). In nucleotides, the CDR3 is TGTGCCAGCAGCTTAACCACAGGGGTGATGAACACTGAAGCTTTCTTT. Its protein product is CASSLTTGVMNTEAFF.

The V gene is TRBV9, the J gene TRBJ2-3, with a weak D call TRBD1 (5 bases). This CDR3 region has 16 residues. Per the germline V gene, CDR1 is SGDLS and CDR2 is YYNGEE. V lost 2 bases, J lost 1 base, and 14 bases lay in between. The CDR3 sequence is CASSVGQGRGTDTQYF. The CDR3 DNA reads as TGTGCCAGCAGCGTGGGGCAGGGAAGGGGCACAGATACGCAGTATTTT.

The chain carries TRBV6-5 and TRBJ2-7, with 10 bases matching TRBD1. In germline, CDR1 is MNHEY, CDR2 SVGAGI. The V gene end was trimmed by 0 bases and the J gene end by 1 base; junction bases not matched to a gene: 3. The CDR3 has 16 amino acids. The CDR3, as DNA: TGTGCCAGCAGTTACTCGACAGGGGGCGCGTCCTACGAGCAGTACTTC. It codes for CASSYSTGGASYEQYF.